A single sample gave rise to the 16 T cell receptor beta chains below, sequenced in a study of blood T cell repertoires in COVID-19. Clones were read by immunoSEQ multiplex PCR, and TCRdb kept only the in-frame ones, dropping some. The table lists about 150,000 clones, roughly four fifths of them singletons, with nearly 15% in the top ten. Sequencing was carried out using peripheral blood. These receptors originate from a human donor with acute or convalescent COVID-19. The donor label of this sample is uncertain.

This chain links TRBV30 with TRBJ1-2; D perhaps matches TRBD1 (6 bases). The CDR3 is made up of 13 amino acids. With 5 bases removed from V and 0 bases from J, the gap between germline ends came to 10 bases. CDR1 is GTSNPN, CDR2 SVGIG, per germline (reference sequence). The CDR3 nucleotides read TGTGCCTGGGGACAGCGAGCTAACTATGGCTACACCTTC. Translated, it gives CAWGQRANYGYTF.

This chain links TRBV19 with TRBJ1-1; no reliable D call. Germline V CDR1 and CDR2: LNHDA, SQIVND (reference sequence). V dropped 6 bases and J dropped 3 bases, with 11 bases sitting between them. This CDR3 has 13 amino acids. DNA of the CDR3: TGTGCCAGTAGCCCCCAGGCCGACACTGAAGCTTTCTTT. Translating gives CASSPQADTEAFF.

The gene calls are TRBV7-9 and TRBJ2-5, with D possibly matching TRBD1 (5 bases). CDR3 length: 16 residues. The V end lost 2 bases, the J end lost 1 base, and 14 bases lay between the germline ends. The germline gives CDR1 SEHNR, CDR2 FQNEAQ (reference sequence). This CDR3 reads CASSLRIRGPQETQYF. CDR3 nucleotide sequence: TGTGCCAGCAGCTTACGAATAAGGGGCCCCCAAGAGACCCAGTACTTC.

The chain joins TRBV7-2 to TRBJ1-2; D call uncertain. The CDR3 runs to 14 residues. The V gene's germline CDR1 is SGHTA and CDR2 FQGNSA. Trimming took off 6 bases at V and 5 bases at J, with 16 bases between the two ends. CDR3 nucleotide sequence: TGTGCCAGCAGTGCCCGGGTGGCGGGGTATGGCTACACCTTC. Translated: CASSARVAGYGYTF.

The chain is built from TRBV2 and TRBJ1-6; no clear D. Germline V gene data show CDR1 as SNHLY and CDR2 as FYNNEI. The CDR3 has 13 residues. Between the trimmed V and J ends, which lost 2 bases and 4 bases, there was a span of 3 bases. The CDR3 nucleotides read TGTGCCAGCAGTGAACGGTATAATTCACCCCTCCACTTT. Encoded protein: CASSERYNSPLHF.

The V call is TRBV3-1 (or the pseudogene TRBV3-2), the J call TRBJ2-1; 7 bases are shared with TRBD2. After removal of 4 bases from V and 5 bases from J, the junction contained 5 bases not matched to a gene. This CDR3 has 14 residues. From germline, CDR1 is LGHDT and CDR2 YNNKEL (reference sequence). Here the CDR3 DNA reads TGTGCCAGCAGCCTCCGACTAGCCCACAATGAGCAGTTCTTC. Translation: CASSLRLAHNEQFF.

This rearrangement joins TRBV29-1 to TRBJ2-1, with D perhaps matching TRBD1 (5 bases). This CDR3 spans 13 amino acids. Trimming removed 4 bases at V and 3 bases at J, with 10 bases between. Per germline, CDR1 SQVTM and CDR2 ANQGSEA. As DNA, the CDR3 is TGCAGCGTTGTAAGGACACTCTACAATGAGCAGTTCTTC. Translating it yields CSVVRTLYNEQFF.

This clone was observed a single time. The CDR3 region has the DNA TGTGCTAGTGGTCCCGACAGGGGAGCCTCTGGGGCCAACGTCCTGACTTTC. It yields the protein CASGPDRGASGANVLTF. The rearrangement uses TRBV12-5 and TRBJ2-6, with TRBD1 matching 8 bases. CDR3 size: 17 residues. CDR1 LGHNT and CDR2 FRNRAP come from the germline V gene. With 5 bases clipped from V and 0 bases from J, the junction kept 6 bases outside the gene matches. Supplemented by reference TRBV12-5 and TRBJ2-6, the full variable domain reads DARVTQTPRHKVTEMGQEVTMRCQPILGHNTVFWYRQTMMQGLELLAYFRNRAPLDDSGMPKDRFSAEMPDATLATLKIQPSEPRDSAVYFCASGPDRGASGANVLTFGAGSRLTVL.

This rearrangement joins TRBV18 to TRBJ1-1; 8 bases match TRBD1. V shed 6 bases, J shed 7 bases, and the junction held 4 bases outside the gene matches. CDR1 is KGHSH and CDR2 is LQKENI in the germline V gene. There are 12 residues in the CDR3. DNA of the CDR3: TGTGCCAGCTCGCACGACAGGGGTGAAGCTTTCTTT. Translated, it gives CASSHDRGEAFF. Supplemented by reference TRBV18 and TRBJ1-1, the full variable domain reads NAGVMQNPRHLVRRRGQEARLRCSPMKGHSHVYWYRQLPEEGLKFMVYLQKENIIDESGMPKERFSAEFPKEGPSILRIQQVVRGDSAAYFCASSHDRGEAFFGQGTRLTVV.

The rearrangement uses TRBV7-2 and TRBJ1-2; possible D gene TRBD1, 6 bases. In germline, CDR1 is SGHTA, CDR2 FQGNSA. This CDR3 comprises 14 residues. V lost 5 bases to trimming and J lost 5 bases, with 15 bases between them. The CDR3 DNA follows: TGTGCCAGCAGCCTCGACAGGAGAGGGTATGGCTACACCTTC. Amino acids: CASSLDRRGYGYTF.

This clone has just one count. The chain recombines TRBV5-1 with TRBJ1-3, with 7 nucleotides matching TRBD1. This CDR3 contains 15 residues. V gave up 0 bases and J gave up 4 bases; unmatched junction bases: 4. Germline V gives CDR1 SGHRS, CDR2 YFSETQ. The CDR3 is CASSLDQGGGNTIYF. The CDR3 DNA reads as TGCGCCAGCAGCTTGGACCAGGGGGGCGGAAACACCATATATTTT. The variable domain in full, completed from reference TRBV5-1 and TRBJ1-3, reads KAGVTQTPRYLIKTRGQQVTLSCSPISGHRSVSWYQQTPGQGLQFLFEYFSETQRNKGNFPGRFSGRQFSNSRSEMNVSTLELGDSALYLCASSLDQGGGNTIYFGEGSWLTVV.

The rearrangement links TRBV3-1 (or the pseudogene TRBV3-2) to TRBJ1-4; the D is unclear. Germline V gene lookup returns CDR1 LGHDT and CDR2 YNNKEL (reference sequence). V was clipped by 0 bases and J by 14 bases, with 10 bases between them. The CDR3 contains 12 residues. The CDR3 DNA sequence: TGTGCCAGCAGCCAAGAATGGGGAGCGCTGTTTTTT. It translates to CASSQEWGALFF.

The CDR3 DNA follows: TGTGCCAGCAGAGGGGCTAGCGGGGGGCTCAGCACAGATACGCAGTATTTT. Its protein product is CASRGASGGLSTDTQYF. The genes are TRBV2 and TRBJ2-3, with 11 bases identical to TRBD2. Germline values: CDR1 SNHLY, CDR2 FYNNEI. This CDR3 is 17 amino acids long. V was clipped by 6 bases and J by 0 bases; unmatched bases: 8. Supplemented by reference TRBV2 and TRBJ2-3, the full variable domain reads EPEVTQTPSHQVTQMGQEVILRCVPISNHLYFYWYRQILGQKVEFLVSFYNNEISEKSEIFDDQFSVERPDGSNFTLKIRSTKLEDSAMYFCASRGASGGLSTDTQYFGPGTRLTVL.

DNA for the CDR3: TGTGCCAGCAGCGTAGGGGCTAGCGGGGGCGCAGATACGCAGTATTTT. Its protein is CASSVGASGGADTQYF. The chain couples TRBV9 to TRBJ2-3; 10 bases line up with TRBD2. In germline, CDR1 is SGDLS, CDR2 YYNGEE. With V trimmed by 0 bases and J by 4 bases, 5 bases remained unmatched. The CDR3 extends over 16 amino acids.

The chain recombines TRBV7-9 with TRBJ2-1, with no clear D. The germline V and J ends were trimmed by 5 bases and 9 bases, with 8 bases remaining between them. Germline CDR1 and CDR2: SEHNR and FQNEAQ (reference sequence). The CDR3 runs to 11 residues. CDR3 nucleotide sequence: TGTGCCAGCAGCGCACTCGTTGAGCAGTTCTTC. As protein: CASSALVEQFF.

The chain's CDR3 is CASRSVDEGQPQHF. The CDR3 nucleotides are TGTGCCAGCAGGAGTGTGGACGAGGGTCAGCCCCAGCATTTT. This sequence joins TRBV2 and TRBJ1-5; D gene uncertain. The length of the CDR3 is 14 residues. V lost 6 bases and J lost 6, with 15 bases in between. The V gene's germline CDR1 is SNHLY and CDR2 FYNNEI.